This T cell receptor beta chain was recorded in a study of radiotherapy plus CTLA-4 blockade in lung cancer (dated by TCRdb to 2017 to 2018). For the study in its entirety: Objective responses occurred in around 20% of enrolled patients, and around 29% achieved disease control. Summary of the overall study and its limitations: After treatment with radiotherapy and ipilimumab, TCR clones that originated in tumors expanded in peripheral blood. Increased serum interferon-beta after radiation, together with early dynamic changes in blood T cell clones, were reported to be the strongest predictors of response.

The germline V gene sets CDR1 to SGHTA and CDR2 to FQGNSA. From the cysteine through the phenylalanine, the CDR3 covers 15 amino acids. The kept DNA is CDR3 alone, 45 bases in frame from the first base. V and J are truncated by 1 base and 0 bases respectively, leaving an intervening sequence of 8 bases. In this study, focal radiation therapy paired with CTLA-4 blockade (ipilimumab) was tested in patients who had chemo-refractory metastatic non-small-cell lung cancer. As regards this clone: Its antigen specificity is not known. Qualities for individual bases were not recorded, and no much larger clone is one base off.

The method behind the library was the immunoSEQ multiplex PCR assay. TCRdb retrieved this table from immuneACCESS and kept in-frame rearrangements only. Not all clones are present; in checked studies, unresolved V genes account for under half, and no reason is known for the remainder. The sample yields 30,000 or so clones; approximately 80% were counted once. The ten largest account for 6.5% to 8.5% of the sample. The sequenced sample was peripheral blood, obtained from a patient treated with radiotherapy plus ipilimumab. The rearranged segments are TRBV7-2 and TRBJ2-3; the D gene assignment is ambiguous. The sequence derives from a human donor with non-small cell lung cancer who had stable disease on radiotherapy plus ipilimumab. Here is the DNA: TGTGCCAGCAGCTTAGGATTAGTCAGCACAGATACGCAGTATTTT. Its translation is CASSLGLVSTDTQYF. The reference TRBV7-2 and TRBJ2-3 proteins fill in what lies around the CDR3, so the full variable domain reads GAGVSQSPSNKVTEKGKDVELRCDPISGHTALYWYRQSLGQGLEFLIYFQGNSAPDKSGLPSDRFSAERTGGSVSTLTIQRTQQEDSAVYLCASSLGLVSTDTQYFGPGTRLTVL.